This entry is about one T cell receptor (beta chain). The sample belongs to a study of OX40 agonist ivuxolimab in advanced cancers. The wider study: Recorded diagnoses for dose-escalation patients were hepatocellular carcinoma, melanoma, renal cell or head and neck cancer. Three patients responded partially, comprising one with hepatocellular carcinoma and two with cutaneous melanoma.

This CDR3 region has 13 residues. Germline lookup yields CDR1 MGHDK and CDR2 SYGVNS. Trimming left V 6 bases short and J 0 bases short, with 9 bases between. Some clones are missing from TCRdb's copy, which holds only in-frame ones; the method was immunoSEQ multiplex PCR. This repertoire shows 20,000 or so clones, approximately 81% found once; its top ten account for over 20%. The input for sequencing was CD4+ or CD8+ T cells sorted from blood, taken in a trial of the OX40 agonist ivuxolimab. The chain is built from TRBV25-1 and TRBJ2-7; possible D gene TRBD1, 6 bases. This sequence originates from an adult with an advanced solid tumor such as melanoma, head and neck, liver or kidney cancer. CDR3 DNA sequence: TGTGCCAGCAGGATGGACAGCTCCTACGAGCAGTACTTC. The encoded protein is CASRMDSSYEQYF.